One and the same sample provided the 30 T cell receptor beta chains below, sequenced in a study of human T cells and chemical hapten exposure. Documented time point: patch test 2, 6 weeks after DPC sensitization. Regarding treatment: therapeutic diphenylcyclopropenone sensitization with weekly scalp DPC. TCRdb analysed the RACE reads with MiXCR anew, one entry per CDR3 protein. In the table there are about 81,000 distinct CDR3 sequences, about 10% of which are singletons. Material: whole blood, obtained in connection with sensitization to the hapten diphenylcyclopropenone (DPC). The receptors derive from a woman in her 30s with alopecia areata. Some clones in this sample may be carry-over from other donors' samples.

This clonotype was seen ten or more times. The CDR3: CASSPNTRPDTQYF. CDR3 nucleotides: TGTGCCAGCAGCCCCAATACTCGGCCAGATACGCAGTATTTT. V and J are TRBV6-1 and TRBJ2-3; D is unresolved. The CDR3 is made up of 14 amino acids. CDR1 MNHNS and CDR2 SASEGT come from the germline V gene. V was trimmed by 6 bases and J by 4 bases, leaving 14 bases between them.

This clonotype was picked up many times. The V gene is TRBV5-1, the J gene TRBJ2-7, with 7 bases fitting TRBD1. In germline, CDR1 is SGHRS, CDR2 YFSETQ. The J segment lost 3 bases and the V segment lost 3 bases, leaving 0 bases of the junction unmatched. The CDR3 has 12 amino acids. CDR3 coding DNA: TGCGCCAGCAGCTGGGACAGCTACGAGCAGTACTTC. The encoded protein is CASSWDSYEQYF.

There are many counts of this clonotype. The chain uses TRBV7-8 and TRBJ1-6; no clear D. The CDR3 has 15 residues. CDR1 SGHVS and CDR2 FQNEAQ come from the germline V gene. The V end was cut by 1 base, the J end by 8 bases, with 12 bases between. The CDR3 DNA sequence: TGTGCCAGCAGCTTAGTTAGTCGACCAGATTCACCCCTCCACTTT. As protein: CASSLVSRPDSPLHF.

This clonotype was recorded at least ten times. The chain has TRBV13 and TRBJ2-6; 10 nucleotides match TRBD2. The CDR3 consists of 18 residues. Germline V gives CDR1 PRHDT, CDR2 FYEKMQ (reference sequence). Germline trimming cut 3 bases from V and 0 bases from J; bases unmatched to any gene: 5. This CDR3 is CASSFWTSGSSGANVLTF. In DNA, the CDR3 is TGTGCCAGCAGCTTCTGGACTAGCGGTAGCTCTGGGGCCAACGTCCTGACTTTC.

There are many counts of this clonotype. The chain is built from TRBV18 and TRBJ2-5; the D call may be TRBD1 or TRBD2 (5 bases each). The CDR3 runs 15 residues. Looked up from germline, CDR1 is KGHSH and CDR2 is LQKENI. Trimming took 6 bases from V and 1 from J, leaving 15 bases between them. CDR3 protein: CASSGITGLQETQYF. In DNA, the CDR3 is TGTGCCAGCTCCGGTATAACAGGACTCCAAGAGACCCAGTACTTC.

This clonotype was observed at least ten times. The chain carries TRBV20-1 and TRBJ2-3; D not resolved. Per the germline V gene, CDR1 is DFQATT and CDR2 is SNEGSKA (reference sequence). The CDR3 totals 12 residues. Trimming removed 5 bases at V and 4 bases at J, with 10 bases between. The CDR3 nucleotides read TGCAGTGCTCCTGAAAGTTCAGATACGCAGTATTTT. It codes for CSAPESSDTQYF.

This chain uses TRBV5-6 with TRBJ1-1; the D gene is possibly TRBD1 (6 bases). V was shortened by 0 bases and J by 4 bases, with 10 bases between the two germline ends. The CDR3 length is 14 residues. Germline V CDR1 and CDR2: SGHDT, YYEEEE. Here the CDR3 reads CASSLGGQFTEAFF. The DNA of the CDR3 is TGTGCCAGCAGCTTGGGTGGACAGTTCACTGAAGCTTTCTTT. The full variable domain, its missing parts supplied by reference TRBV5-6 and TRBJ1-1, is DAGVTQSPTHLIKTRGQQVTLRCSPKSGHDTVSWYQQALGQGPQFIFQYYEEEERQRGNFPDRFSGHQFPNYSSELNVNALLLGDSALYLCASSLGGQFTEAFFGQGTRLTVV.

This clonotype was observed at least ten times. The V gene is TRBV5-6, the J gene TRBJ2-1; possible D gene TRBD2, 6 bases. From germline, CDR1 is SGHDT and CDR2 YYEEEE. This CDR3 is built from 15 residues. Trimming left V 4 bases short and J 0 bases short, with 11 bases between. Here the CDR3 DNA reads TGTGCCAGCAGCCCGGGACTCCGCTCCTACAATGAGCAGTTCTTC. Translated: CASSPGLRSYNEQFF.

The table lists this clonotype with many counts. CDR3 amino acids: CASSLVTGGTDTQYF. The CDR3 coding sequence is TGTGCCAGCAGTTTGGTAACGGGGGGCACAGATACGCAGTATTTT. J is TRBJ2-3 and V is TRBV28; D might be TRBD2 (6 bases). Germline CDR1 and CDR2: MDHEN and SYDVKM. The CDR3 loop spans 15 amino acids. Trimming removed 3 bases from V and 1 base from J, with 11 bases in between.

This clonotype was detected only a few times. The chain carries TRBV20-1 and TRBJ1-5; 7 bases map to TRBD1. The CDR3 is 13 amino acids. The V gene end was trimmed by 6 bases and the J gene end by 2 bases; junction bases not matched to a gene: 4. Germline V gene sequence: CDR1 DFQATT, CDR2 SNEGSKA (reference sequence). CDR3 protein: CSALGQGNQPQHF. The CDR3 DNA sequence: TGCAGTGCCCTAGGACAGGGCAATCAGCCCCAGCATTTT.

This clonotype came up many times. V gene TRBV12-3 or TRBV12-4 combines with J gene TRBJ1-4; D is unresolved. V gave up 7 bases and J gave up 7 bases, with 7 bases separating them. The CDR3 is 11 residues long. CDR3: CASTPGEKLFF. CDR3 DNA sequence: TGTGCCAGCACCCCTGGTGAAAAACTGTTTTTT.

This clonotype showed up many times. The chain employs TRBV12-3 or TRBV12-4 and TRBJ2-5; the D gene is possibly TRBD2 (5 bases). The V and J ends lost 5 bases and 2 bases respectively, with 9 bases between them. This CDR3 comprises 13 residues. In DNA, the CDR3 is TGTGCCAGCAGTCCAGAGGGACAAGAGACCCAGTACTTC. Protein product: CASSPEGQETQYF.

This rearrangement joins TRBV4-3 to TRBJ2-7; no definite D call. CDR3 length: 13 amino acids. Trimming took off 0 bases at V and 4 bases at J, with 7 bases between the two ends. From germline, CDR1 is LGHNA and CDR2 YSLEER. CDR3 in amino acids: CASSQDQAYEQYF. The CDR3, as DNA: TGCGCCAGCAGCCAAGATCAGGCATACGAGCAGTACTTC.

This clonotype was picked up many times. V is TRBV20-1 and J is TRBJ1-1, with 9 bases fitting TRBD1. Germline V gene data show CDR1 as DFQATT and CDR2 as SNEGSKA (reference sequence). V lost 2 bases to trimming and J lost 4 bases; unmatched junction nucleotides: 5. The CDR3 loop spans 14 amino acids. CDR3 DNA sequence: TGCAGTGCTAGAACAGGGGGCTTGGTCACTGAAGCTTTCTTT. It codes for CSARTGGLVTEAFF.

This clonotype was detected ten times or more. This chain connects TRBV7-2 to TRBJ2-6; tentatively, D is TRBD2 (5 bases). V gave up 5 bases and J gave up 2 bases, with 13 bases separating them. The CDR3 has 16 amino acids. CDR1 SGHTA and CDR2 FQGNSA come from the germline V gene. The chain's CDR3 is CASSTPGLAGANVLTF. The DNA of the CDR3 is TGTGCCAGCAGCACCCCGGGGTTGGCTGGGGCCAACGTCCTGACTTTC.

In its sample, this clonotype was seen many times. J is TRBJ2-7 and V is TRBV7-9, with a possible D match to TRBD2 (6 bases). Germline-derived CDR1 and CDR2 are SEHNR and FQNEAQ (reference sequence). The V end was cut by 5 bases, the J end by 4 bases, with 15 bases between. CDR3 size: 14 residues. The CDR3 DNA is TGTGCCAGCAGCCCCGCGGGGAGGCCTTACGAGCAGTACTTC. This gives the protein CASSPAGRPYEQYF. The variable domain in full, completed from reference TRBV7-9 and TRBJ2-7, reads DTGVSQNPRHKITKRGQNVTFRCDPISEHNRLYWYRQTLGQGPEFLTYFQNEAQLEKSRLLSDRFSAERPKGSFSTLEIQRTEQGDSAMYLCASSPAGRPYEQYFGPGTRLTVT.

The rearrangement links TRBV18 to TRBJ2-1, with 8 bases identical to TRBD2. The V gene's germline CDR1 is KGHSH and CDR2 LQKENI. There are 17 residues in the CDR3. V lost 2 bases to trimming and J lost 7 bases; unmatched junction nucleotides: 13. The DNA for the CDR3 is TGTGCCAGCTCACCATTGATAGCGGGAACCAAGGTGAATGAGCAGTTCTTC. Residues: CASSPLIAGTKVNEQFF.

The chain has TRBV4-1 and TRBJ2-7, with D perhaps being TRBD1 or TRBD2 (5 bases each). The CDR3 loop spans 14 amino acids. The ends were cut back, 3 bases at V and 6 bases at J, with 15 bases in the middle. CDR1 is MGHRA, CDR2 YSYEKL, per germline. CDR3: CASSHPDGAREQYF. The CDR3 DNA reads TGCGCCAGCAGCCACCCGGACGGGGCGCGCGAGCAGTACTTC.

Many counts were recorded for this clonotype. The chain uses TRBV5-1 and TRBJ1-2; maybe TRBD1 (6 bases). Germline V gene data show CDR1 as SGHRS and CDR2 as YFSETQ. V was trimmed by 2 bases and J by 4 bases, leaving 12 bases between them. This CDR3 spans 14 amino acids. CDR3 sequence: CASSLPDSVYGYTF. DNA for the CDR3: TGCGCCAGCAGCTTACCGGACAGCGTCTATGGCTACACCTTC.

This clonotype showed up many times. The V gene is TRBV7-2, the J gene TRBJ1-5, with a possible D match to TRBD1 (5 bases). Trimming took 6 bases from V and 0 from J, leaving 21 bases between them. The CDR3 spans 18 residues. The germline CDR1 and CDR2 sequences are SGHTA and FQGNSA. The CDR3 DNA reads TGTGCCAGCAGTCTAGAGGGGCCCGACACGTATAGCAATCAGCCCCAGCATTTT. It encodes CASSLEGPDTYSNQPQHF.

This clonotype was detected only a few times. The chain has TRBV4-3 and TRBJ2-3; 10 bases map to TRBD2. The germline CDR1 and CDR2 sequences are LGHNA and YSLEER. Trimming cost V 0 bases and J 3 bases; bases outside gene matches: 9. This CDR3 spans 18 amino acids. CDR3 sequence (DNA): TGCGCCAGCAGCCAAGAACCTAGCGGGAGCGCGAGAACAGATACGCAGTATTTT. Encoded protein: CASSQEPSGSARTDTQYF.

This clonotype appeared many times. The rearrangement uses TRBV12-3 or TRBV12-4 and TRBJ2-1; the D gene is possibly TRBD1 (6 bases). There are 15 residues in the CDR3. Deletions cut 7 bases from V and 0 bases from J, with 13 bases between. In nucleotides, the CDR3 is TGTGCCAGCACTCCCGACAGGAGCTCCTACAATGAGCAGTTCTTC. Translating it yields CASTPDRSSYNEQFF.

This clonotype was seen ten or more times. The V and J genes are TRBV20-1 and TRBJ1-6, with unresolved D. The CDR3 is made up of 14 amino acids. The V and J ends lost 3 bases and 7 bases respectively, with 13 bases between them. Germline V gives CDR1 DFQATT, CDR2 SNEGSKA (reference sequence). CDR3 DNA sequence: TGCAGTGCTAGCGAGTTGCCGGGGAATTCACCCCTCCACTTT. Its translation: CSASELPGNSPLHF.

This clonotype was observed many times. The genes are TRBV28 and TRBJ1-2; D possibly corresponds to TRBD1 (5 bases). The V end was cut by 4 bases, the J end by 7 bases, with 10 bases between. Germline CDR1 is MDHEN and CDR2 is SYDVKM. The CDR3 sequence is 12 residues long. The CDR3 bases are TGTGCCAGCAGTTCCAGGGTCGGTGGCTACACCTTC. This translates into CASSSRVGGYTF.

This clonotype was observed many times. The chain recombines TRBV7-2 with TRBJ2-3; D is uncertain. Trimming took off 5 bases at V and 5 bases at J, with 8 bases between the two ends. CDR1 is SGHTA, CDR2 FQGNSA, per germline. The CDR3 is 12 residues long. CDR3 sequence reads: CASSGYRDTQYF. The CDR3 DNA follows: TGTGCCAGCAGCGGATACCGAGATACGCAGTATTTT.

This clonotype was seen at least ten times. The CDR3 nucleotides are TGTGCCAGCAGCTTGTCCGGGGAGCAGTTCTTC. Translated, it gives CASSLSGEQFF. The V gene is TRBV5-4, the J gene TRBJ2-1; D remains unclear. V was shortened by 1 base and J by 10 bases, with 6 bases between the two germline ends. Germline V CDR1 and CDR2: SGHNT, YYREEE (reference sequence). This CDR3 region has 11 residues.

This clonotype was detected many times. V usage is TRBV2 and J usage is TRBJ1-1; TRBD1 is a possible D gene (6 bases). The V and J ends lost 8 bases and 0 bases respectively, with 7 bases between them. CDR3 length equals 12 residues. CDR1 and CDR2 from the germline V gene are SNHLY and FYNNEI. For the CDR3, the DNA is TGTGCCAGCGACAGGATGAACACTGAAGCTTTCTTT. This translates into CASDRMNTEAFF. The variable domain in full, with the rest retrieved from reference TRBV2 and TRBJ1-1, is EPEVTQTPSHQVTQMGQEVILRCVPISNHLYFYWYRQILGQKVEFLVSFYNNEISEKSEIFDDQFSVERPDGSNFTLKIRSTKLEDSAMYFCASDRMNTEAFFGQGTRLTVV.

This clonotype has a count of ten or more. This chain connects TRBV5-6 to TRBJ2-5; D remains ambiguous. The CDR3 extends over 12 amino acids. Looked up from germline, CDR1 is SGHDT and CDR2 is YYEEEE. V was shortened by 0 bases and J by 2 bases, with 2 bases between the two germline ends. CDR3 nucleotides: TGTGCCAGCAGCTTGGAACAAGAGACCCAGTACTTC. Its translation is CASSLEQETQYF.

This clonotype was observed at least ten times. V usage is TRBV20-1 and J usage is TRBJ2-1; 11 bases are a match to TRBD2. Germline V gene lookup returns CDR1 DFQATT and CDR2 SNEGSKA (reference sequence). There are 14 residues in the CDR3. J gave up 4 bases and V 4 bases, and 3 bases lay outside the gene matches. The CDR3 region is CSATGLAGYNEQFF. CDR3 coding DNA: TGCAGTGCTACAGGACTAGCGGGTTACAATGAGCAGTTCTTC.

This clonotype was counted ten times or more. The CDR3 region has the DNA TGCAGTGCACGGACAGGAAGTGGCTACACCTTC. Encoded protein: CSARTGSGYTF. The V call is TRBV20-1, the J call TRBJ1-2, with 7 bases identical to TRBD1. This CDR3 spans 11 amino acids. The V gene end was trimmed by 6 bases and the J gene end by 7 bases; junction bases not matched to a gene: 5. Germline V gives CDR1 DFQATT, CDR2 SNEGSKA (reference sequence).